Following are 13 T cell receptor beta chains from one sample sequenced in a study of T cells in Graves' hyperthyroidism and ophthalmopathy. RNA transcripts gave rise to amplified TCR beta CDR3 regions. Using the HTBI primer set, a first-round RT-PCR was run on the TCR CDR3. MiXCR was run by TCRdb on the multiplex PCR reads, yielding one entry per CDR3 protein. The repertoire holds hundreds of thousands of distinct CDR3 sequences, more than 20% seen once, with around 67% in the top ten. The source material was blood. The receptors were gathered from a man aged 50 to 60 with Graves' hyperthyroidism.

The J gene is TRBJ1-2, the V gene TRBV14, with D unclear. Deletions cut 3 bases from V and 5 bases from J, with 1 base between. The CDR3 totals 10 residues. Germline values: CDR1 SGHDN, CDR2 FVKESK. The CDR3 region is CASSQYGYTF. Written as DNA, the CDR3 is TGTGCCAGCAGCCAGTATGGCTACACCTTC.

V usage is TRBV7-9 and J usage is TRBJ2-1, with D possibly matching TRBD2 (6 bases). Germline V gene data show CDR1 as SEHNR and CDR2 as FQNEAQ (reference sequence). The ends were cut back, 5 bases at V and 1 base at J, with 15 bases in the middle. This CDR3 has 16 amino acids. CDR3 bases: TGTGCCAGCAGCCGTCCCCTAGGGAGGTCCTACAATGAGCAGTTCTTC. It codes for CASSRPLGRSYNEQFF.

This clonotype has only a few counts. The chain employs TRBV14 and TRBJ1-4, with D perhaps TRBD1 (6 bases). Trimming removed 4 bases at V and 1 base at J, with 10 bases between. The CDR3 totals 15 residues. In germline, CDR1 is SGHDN, CDR2 FVKESK. The CDR3 region is CASSPRTETNEKLFF. The DNA of the CDR3 is TGTGCCAGCAGCCCTAGGACAGAAACTAATGAAAAACTGTTTTTT.

The chain joins TRBV29-1 to TRBJ2-7, with TRBD2 as a possible D gene (6 bases). This CDR3 contains 14 residues. V was clipped by 1 base and J by 4 bases, with 14 bases between them. Germline assignment: CDR1 SQVTM and CDR2 ANQGSEA. The CDR3 DNA reads TGCAGCGTTGAAGTCGTGGACGGGGGTTACGAGCAGTACTTC. It translates to CSVEVVDGGYEQYF.

J is TRBJ2-1 and V is TRBV4-2; D gene uncertain. This CDR3 contains 14 residues. Trimming took off 0 bases at V and 0 bases at J, with 3 bases between the two ends. Germline CDR1 LGHNA, CDR2 YNFKEQ. CDR3 in DNA: TGTGCCAGCAGCCAAGAAAGCTCCTACAATGAGCAGTTCTTC. Translating gives CASSQESSYNEQFF.

This clonotype was observed a few times. This chain uses TRBV13 with TRBJ2-1; a weak D match, TRBD2 (6 bases). There are 16 residues in the CDR3. Germline CDR1 PRHDT, CDR2 FYEKMQ (reference sequence). The V and J ends lost 0 bases and 0 bases respectively, with 9 bases between them. CDR3 nucleotide sequence: TGTGCCAGCAGCTTAGGGGCGGGAAGCTCCTACAATGAGCAGTTCTTC. It yields the protein CASSLGAGSSYNEQFF.

This clonotype has a handful of counts. The chain links TRBV7-9 to TRBJ2-2; 8 positions agree with TRBD1. This CDR3 region has 18 residues. Trimming at V came to 0 bases and at J to 2 bases, leaving 8 bases not matched to a gene. Germline V gives CDR1 SEHNR, CDR2 FQNEAQ (reference sequence). CDR3 region: CASSLALWGQENTGELFF. As DNA, the CDR3 is TGTGCCAGCAGCTTAGCCCTATGGGGACAGGAAAACACCGGGGAGCTGTTTTTT.

As DNA, the CDR3 is TGTGCCAGCAGGCGACTAGCGGGAGAGGGAGGTGAGCAGTTCTTC. Its translation: CASRRLAGEGGEQFF. V and J are TRBV6-2 or TRBV6-3 and TRBJ2-1, with 12 bases lining up with TRBD2. V trimming: 6 bases; J trimming: 9 bases; junction bases outside the gene matches: 9. The CDR3 is 15 residues long. Germline V gene sequence: CDR1 MNHEY, CDR2 SVGEGT.

This clonotype was observed a few times. The CDR3 DNA reads as TGTGCCAGCAGCTTGGCTCCCCCGGGCGAGCAGTACTTC. Protein sequence: CASSLAPPGEQYF. This chain uses TRBV5-4 with TRBJ2-7; D gene ambiguous. The CDR3 contains 13 residues. CDR1 is SGHNT and CDR2 is YYREEE in the germline V gene (reference sequence). Trimming stripped 0 bases from V and 6 bases from J, with 10 bases between.

This chain connects TRBV20-1 to TRBJ2-3; no definite D call. CDR3 length: 14 amino acids. The germline CDR1 and CDR2 sequences are DFQATT and SNEGSKA (reference sequence). The V gene lost 0 bases and the J gene lost 2 bases, with 9 bases spanning the gap. The CDR3 reads CSARDSGNTDTQYF. The CDR3 region has the DNA TGCAGTGCTAGAGACTCAGGCAACACAGATACGCAGTATTTT.

The rearrangement uses TRBV12-5 and TRBJ2-7; 13 nucleotides align to TRBD2. CDR1 and CDR2 from the germline V gene are LGHNT and FRNRAP. The CDR3 sequence is 14 residues long. Trimming at V came to 6 bases and at J to 6 bases, leaving 5 bases not matched to a gene. The CDR3 sequence: CASGPGLAGVEQYF. Written as DNA, the CDR3 is TGTGCTAGTGGGCCCGGACTAGCGGGAGTCGAGCAGTACTTC.

The J gene is TRBJ1-1, the V gene TRBV29-1; D unresolved. Between the trimmed V and J ends, which lost 4 bases and 3 bases, there was a span of 9 bases. Germline V gene sequence: CDR1 SQVTM, CDR2 ANQGSEA. The CDR3 is 12 residues long. The CDR3 nucleotides read TGCAGCGTTGTTCCGGGTTACACTGAAGCTTTCTTT. Residues: CSVVPGYTEAFF.

The chain employs TRBV5-6 and TRBJ2-5, with TRBD1 matching 9 bases. Unmatched junction bases numbered 8, after V lost 4 bases and J lost 13 bases. The length of the CDR3 is 12 residues. Germline CDR1 SGHDT, CDR2 YYEEEE. CDR3 in amino acids: CASSTDRGALYF. The CDR3 DNA follows: TGTGCCAGCAGCACGGACAGGGGTGCTCTGTACTTC.